The clone carrying this T cell receptor (beta chain) has ten or more counts. J was trimmed by 7 bases and V by 1 base; bases with no gene match: 6. The germline gives CDR1 SQVTM, CDR2 ANQGSEA. This CDR3 comprises 14 residues. This specimen belongs to a study of glioma-infiltrating T cells. The iRepertoire nested amplicon-rescue multiplex PCR amplified TCR alpha and beta CDR3s from RNA. TCRdb analysed the multiplex PCR reads with MiXCR anew, one entry per CDR3 protein. The table has approximately 90,000 distinct CDR3 sequences, 23% seen once. J is TRBJ2-7 and V is TRBV29-1; 11 bases match TRBD2. Sequencing was done on a sample of glioma tissue, nonneoplastic brain tissue, or PBMCs (not recorded which). The clonotype was recovered from a human donor with low-grade glioma or glioblastoma, undergoing nonglioma brain surgery, or in good health (not recorded which). CDR3 sequence: CSVEASGRPSEQYF. In DNA, the CDR3 is TGCAGCGTTGAAGCTAGCGGGAGGCCGAGTGAGCAGTACTTC.